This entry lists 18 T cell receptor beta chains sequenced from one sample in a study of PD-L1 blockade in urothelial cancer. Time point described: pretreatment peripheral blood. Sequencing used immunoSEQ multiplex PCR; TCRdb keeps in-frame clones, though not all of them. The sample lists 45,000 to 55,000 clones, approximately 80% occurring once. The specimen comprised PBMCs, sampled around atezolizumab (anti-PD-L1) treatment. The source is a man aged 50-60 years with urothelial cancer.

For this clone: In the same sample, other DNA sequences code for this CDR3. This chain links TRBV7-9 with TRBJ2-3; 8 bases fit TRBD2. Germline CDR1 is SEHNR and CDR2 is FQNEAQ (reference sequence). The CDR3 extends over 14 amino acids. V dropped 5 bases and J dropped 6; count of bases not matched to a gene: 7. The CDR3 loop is CASSPGLGTDTQYF. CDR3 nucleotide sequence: TGTGCCAGCAGCCCGGGACTAGGGACGGATACGCAGTATTTT.

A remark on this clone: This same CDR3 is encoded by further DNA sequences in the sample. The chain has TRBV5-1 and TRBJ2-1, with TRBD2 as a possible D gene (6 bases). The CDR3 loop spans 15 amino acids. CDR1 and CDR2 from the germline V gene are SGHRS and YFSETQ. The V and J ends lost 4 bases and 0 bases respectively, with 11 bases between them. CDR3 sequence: CASSRDSSSYNEQFF. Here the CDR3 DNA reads TGCGCCAGCAGCCGGGACTCGAGCTCCTACAATGAGCAGTTCTTC.

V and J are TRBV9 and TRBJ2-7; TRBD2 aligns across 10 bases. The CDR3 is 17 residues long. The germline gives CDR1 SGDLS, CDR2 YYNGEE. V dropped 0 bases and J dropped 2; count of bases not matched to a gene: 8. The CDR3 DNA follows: TGTGCCAGCAGCGTAGGTCTAGCGGGAGTGGGTGCCTACGAGCAGTACTTC. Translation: CASSVGLAGVGAYEQYF.

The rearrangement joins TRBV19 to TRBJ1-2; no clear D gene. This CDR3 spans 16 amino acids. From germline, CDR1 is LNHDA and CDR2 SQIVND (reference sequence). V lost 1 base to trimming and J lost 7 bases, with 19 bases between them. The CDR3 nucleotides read TGTGCCAGTAGTATAGGTTTTAACAGTCTCACCGGTGGCTACACCTTC. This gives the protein CASSIGFNSLTGGYTF.

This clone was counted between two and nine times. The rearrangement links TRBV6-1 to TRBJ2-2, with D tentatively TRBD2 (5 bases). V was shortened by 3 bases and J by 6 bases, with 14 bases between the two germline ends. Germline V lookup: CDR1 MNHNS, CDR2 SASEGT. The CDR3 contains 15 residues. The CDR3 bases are TGTGCCAGCAGTGACCTCCAAAGGGAGTCCGGGGAGCTGTTTTTT. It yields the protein CASSDLQRESGELFF.

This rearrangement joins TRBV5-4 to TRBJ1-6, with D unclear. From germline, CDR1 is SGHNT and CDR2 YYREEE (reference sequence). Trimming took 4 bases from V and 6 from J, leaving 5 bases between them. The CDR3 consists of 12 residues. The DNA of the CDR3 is TGTGCCAGCAGCCTCGTTAATTCACCCCTCCACTTT. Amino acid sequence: CASSLVNSPLHF.

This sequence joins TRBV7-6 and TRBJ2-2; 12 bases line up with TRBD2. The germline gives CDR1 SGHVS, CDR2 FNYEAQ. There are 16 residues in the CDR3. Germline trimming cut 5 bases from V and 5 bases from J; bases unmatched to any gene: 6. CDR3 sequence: CASSTGLAGSTGELFF. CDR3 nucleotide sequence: TGTGCCAGCAGCACGGGACTAGCGGGTTCTACCGGGGAGCTGTTTTTT.

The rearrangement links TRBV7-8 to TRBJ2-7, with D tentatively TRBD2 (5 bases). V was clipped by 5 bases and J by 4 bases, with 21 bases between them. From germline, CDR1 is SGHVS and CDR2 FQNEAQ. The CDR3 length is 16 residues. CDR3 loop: CASSAGIIRGQYEQYF. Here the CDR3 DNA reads TGTGCCAGCAGCGCTGGGATTATTCGAGGGCAATACGAGCAGTACTTC.

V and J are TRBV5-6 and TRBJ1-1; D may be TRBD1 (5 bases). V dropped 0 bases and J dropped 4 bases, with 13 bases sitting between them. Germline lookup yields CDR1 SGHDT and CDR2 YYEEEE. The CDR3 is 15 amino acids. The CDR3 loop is CASSLVWGRSTEAFF. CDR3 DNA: TGTGCCAGCAGCTTGGTCTGGGGCCGAAGCACTGAAGCTTTCTTT.

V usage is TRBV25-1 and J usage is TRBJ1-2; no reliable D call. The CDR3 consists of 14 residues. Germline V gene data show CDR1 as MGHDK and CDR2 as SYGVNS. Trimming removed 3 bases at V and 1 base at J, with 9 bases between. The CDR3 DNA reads TGTGCCAGCAGTGAGGGCTTAAATAACTATGGCTACACCTTC. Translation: CASSEGLNNYGYTF.

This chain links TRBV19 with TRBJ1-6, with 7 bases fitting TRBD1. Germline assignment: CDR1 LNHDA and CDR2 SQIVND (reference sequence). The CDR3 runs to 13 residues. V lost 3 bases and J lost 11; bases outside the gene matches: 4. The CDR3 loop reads CASSIKQGTPLHF. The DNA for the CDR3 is TGTGCCAGTAGTATTAAACAGGGGACACCCCTCCACTTT.

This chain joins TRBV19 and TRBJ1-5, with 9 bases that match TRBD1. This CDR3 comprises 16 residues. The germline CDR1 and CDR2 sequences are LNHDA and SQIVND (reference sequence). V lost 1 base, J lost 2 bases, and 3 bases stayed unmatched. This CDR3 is CASSIGRQGGNQPQHF. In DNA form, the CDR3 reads TGTGCCAGTAGTATAGGTCGACAGGGGGGCAATCAGCCCCAGCATTTT.

Here the CDR3 reads CASSSQGAGTGELFF. CDR3 bases: TGTGCCAGCAGTTCACAGGGGGCAGGTACCGGGGAGCTGTTTTTT. This chain links TRBV27 with TRBJ2-2; TRBD1 aligns across 9 bases. CDR1 and CDR2 (germline): MNHEY, SMNVEV (reference sequence). J lost 5 bases, V lost 4 bases, and 5 bases had no gene match. The length of the CDR3 is 15 residues.

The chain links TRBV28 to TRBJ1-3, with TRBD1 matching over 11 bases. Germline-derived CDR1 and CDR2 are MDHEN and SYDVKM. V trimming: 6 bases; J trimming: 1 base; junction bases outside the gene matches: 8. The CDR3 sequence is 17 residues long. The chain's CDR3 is CASRSPGQGVSGNTIYF. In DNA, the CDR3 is TGTGCCAGCAGATCTCCGGGACAGGGGGTTTCTGGAAACACCATATATTTT. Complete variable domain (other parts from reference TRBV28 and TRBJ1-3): DVKVTQSSRYLVKRTGEKVFLECVQDMDHENMFWYRQDPGLGLRLIYFSYDVKMKEKGDIPEGYSVSREKKERFSLILESASTNQTSMYLCASRSPGQGVSGNTIYFGEGSWLTVV.

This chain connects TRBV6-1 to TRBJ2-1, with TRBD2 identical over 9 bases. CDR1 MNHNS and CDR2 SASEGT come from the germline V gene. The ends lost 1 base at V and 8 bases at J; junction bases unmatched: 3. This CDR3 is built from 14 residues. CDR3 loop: CASSEEVAGDEQFF. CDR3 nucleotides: TGTGCCAGCAGTGAAGAAGTAGCGGGGGATGAGCAGTTCTTC.

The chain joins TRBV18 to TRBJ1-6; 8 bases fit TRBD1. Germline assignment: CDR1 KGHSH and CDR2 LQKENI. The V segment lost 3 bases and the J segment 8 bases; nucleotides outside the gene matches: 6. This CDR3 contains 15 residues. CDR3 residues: CASSPRDRTYSPLHF. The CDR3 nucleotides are TGTGCCAGCTCACCTCGGGACAGGACCTATTCACCCCTCCACTTT.

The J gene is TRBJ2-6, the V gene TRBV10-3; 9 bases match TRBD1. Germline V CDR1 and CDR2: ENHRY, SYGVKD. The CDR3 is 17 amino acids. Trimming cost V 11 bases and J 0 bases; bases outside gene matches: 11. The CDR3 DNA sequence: TGTGCCTCAATACAGGGGGCTTTAGCCTCTGGGGCCAACGTCCTGACTTTC. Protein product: CASIQGALASGANVLTF.

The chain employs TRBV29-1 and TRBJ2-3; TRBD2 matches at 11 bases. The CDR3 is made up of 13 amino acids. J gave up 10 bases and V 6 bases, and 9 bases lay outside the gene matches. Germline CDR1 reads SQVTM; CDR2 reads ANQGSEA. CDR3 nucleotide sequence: TGCAGCGTAGCGACTAGCGGGAACCCTTCGCAGTATTTT. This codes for CSVATSGNPSQYF.